This T cell receptor (beta chain) comes out of a study of beta chain features in type 1 diabetes. Across the study: There was similarity between patients and healthy donors in age, gender and cell yields. Findings and caveats of the study: TCRB repertoires of naive, central memory and Treg cells appeared more similar among patients than among healthy donors.

The sequenced template was cDNA made from the entire isolated RNA. Mean read depth for stem cell-like memory T cell samples was about a million reads. Sequencing used immunoSEQ multiplex PCR; TCRdb keeps in-frame clones, though not all of them. Counted here are tens of thousands of clones, about 32% occurring once; the ten biggest clones make up about 0.48%. Germline V gives CDR1 GTSNPN, CDR2 SVGIG (reference sequence). This CDR3 region has 15 residues. V was pared by 0 bases and J by 1 base, with 7 bases between. Populations isolated by sorting all had purity greater than 95%. As to this clone: No antigen is known for it.

Sequenced: stem cell memory CD4+ T cells from blood. This clonotype was obtained from a woman aged 18-29 years in good health. The V call is TRBV30, the J call TRBJ2-6; no reliable D call. Here the CDR3 reads CAWSVGSSGANVLTF. CDR3 nucleotide sequence: TGTGCCTGGAGTGTCGGGTCTTCTGGGGCCAACGTCCTGACTTTC.